The 20 T cell receptor beta chains presented below share a single source sample, sequenced in a study of chronic HIV infection and antiretroviral therapy. Using its own MiXCR run on the 5' RACE reads, TCRdb lists one record per CDR3 protein. The profile shows 45,000 to 55,000 distinct CDR3 sequences, about 20% of them singletons. The specimen was peripheral blood. These receptors were taken from an adult who had HIV and had not received antiretroviral therapy, or was an uninfected healthy control (not recorded which).

This chain connects TRBV28 to TRBJ2-7; tentatively, D is TRBD1 (6 bases). Germline CDR1 and CDR2: MDHEN and SYDVKM. The CDR3 sequence is 14 residues long. V lost 5 bases and J lost 3, with 14 bases in between. The CDR3 is CASSTPDRVYEQYF. DNA for the CDR3: TGTGCCAGCAGTACCCCGGACAGAGTCTACGAGCAGTACTTC.

The rearrangement uses TRBV10-3 and TRBJ2-1; D gene unclear. The germline V gene encodes CDR1 ENHRY and CDR2 SYGVKD. Deletions cut 3 bases from V and 0 bases from J, with 9 bases between. The length of the CDR3 is 15 residues. The CDR3, as DNA: TGTGCCATCAGTGACCCCGGAAGCTCCTACAATGAGCAGTTCTTC. Amino acids: CAISDPGSSYNEQFF.

This clonotype was recorded only once. The chain has TRBV14 and TRBJ1-1; D is possibly TRBD1 (5 bases). Germline V lookup: CDR1 SGHDN, CDR2 FVKESK. This CDR3 spans 15 amino acids. The V and J ends lost 4 bases and 1 base respectively, with 13 bases between them. CDR3: CASSPDSGWNTEAFF. For the CDR3, the DNA is TGTGCCAGCAGCCCAGACAGTGGTTGGAACACTGAAGCTTTCTTT.

The gene calls are TRBV9 and TRBJ2-2, with 10 bases identical to TRBD1. This CDR3 has 17 residues. V was pared by 0 bases and J by 5 bases, with 7 bases of the junction left unmatched. Per the germline V gene, CDR1 is SGDLS and CDR2 is YYNGEE. CDR3 DNA sequence: TGTGCCAGCAGCGTAGGCCAAGACAGGGGGCGGACCGGGGAGCTGTTTTTT. It yields the protein CASSVGQDRGRTGELFF.

The rearrangement joins TRBV20-1 to TRBJ1-6, with D tentatively TRBD1 (5 bases). This CDR3 comprises 16 residues. With 1 base removed from V and 0 bases from J, the gap between germline ends came to 10 bases. Germline V gene data show CDR1 as DFQATT and CDR2 as SNEGSKA (reference sequence). The CDR3 nucleotides read TGCAGTGCTAGAGTCAGACAGAGCTCCTATAATTCACCCCTCCACTTT. Protein product: CSARVRQSSYNSPLHF.

This clonotype was seen only a few times. The chain uses TRBV10-3 and TRBJ2-3; D not certain. The CDR3 is 11 amino acids. V lost 11 bases to trimming and J lost 2 bases, with 8 bases between them. Germline V gene data show CDR1 as ENHRY and CDR2 as SYGVKD. The CDR3 region has the DNA TGTGCCCCGCCCATCACAGATACGCAGTATTTT. This translates into CAPPITDTQYF.

The chain links TRBV6-6 to TRBJ1-1; D is perhaps TRBD1 (5 bases). V lost 5 bases and J lost 3, with 16 bases in between. From germline, CDR1 is MNHNY and CDR2 SVGAGI (reference sequence). CDR3 length: 15 amino acids. As DNA, the CDR3 is TGTGCCAGCAGTCTAAACGGCGGGGGGGACACTGAAGCTTTCTTT. This encodes CASSLNGGGDTEAFF.

The chain uses TRBV27 and TRBJ2-7; D may be TRBD2 (5 bases). Deletions cut 5 bases from V and 4 bases from J, with 15 bases between. The germline gives CDR1 MNHEY, CDR2 SMNVEV (reference sequence). The CDR3 is made up of 14 amino acids. The CDR3: CASSPTRARYEQYF. CDR3 sequence (DNA): TGTGCCAGCAGTCCGACGAGGGCGCGATACGAGCAGTACTTC.

This clonotype was observed a handful of times. CDR3 region: CASSPTWNEQFF. DNA of the CDR3: TGTGCCAGCAGTCCGACCTGGAATGAGCAGTTCTTC. The chain couples TRBV6-2 or TRBV6-3 to TRBJ2-1, with D unclear. V was trimmed by 5 bases and J by 7 bases, leaving 9 bases between them. In germline, CDR1 is MNHEY, CDR2 SVGEGT. CDR3 length: 12 residues.

Turning to this clonotype: Relative to the germline gene, one junction end is altered; a read error may explain this. The rearrangement uses TRBV28 and TRBJ1-2; D unclear. This CDR3 has 11 amino acids. Germline V gives CDR1 MDHEN, CDR2 SYDVKM. The CDR3 is CASREGYGDTF. In nucleotides, the CDR3 is TGTGCCAGCCGGGAGGGCTATGGCGACACCTTC.

The chain uses TRBV7-9 and TRBJ2-3; 7 bases are shared with TRBD2. The CDR3 runs to 15 residues. Trimming at V came to 5 bases and at J to 2 bases, leaving 7 bases not matched to a gene. From germline, CDR1 is SEHNR and CDR2 FQNEAQ (reference sequence). DNA of the CDR3: TGTGCCAGCAGCCTCCTAGCGGTCTACACAGATACGCAGTATTTT. Protein sequence: CASSLLAVYTDTQYF. The variable domain in full, with the rest retrieved from reference TRBV7-9 and TRBJ2-3, is DTGVSQNPRHKITKRGQNVTFRCDPISEHNRLYWYRQTLGQGPEFLTYFQNEAQLEKSRLLSDRFSAERPKGSFSTLEIQRTEQGDSAMYLCASSLLAVYTDTQYFGPGTRLTVL.

There are a few counts of this clonotype. The chain combines TRBV5-6 with TRBJ2-1; unclear D gene. CDR3 length: 11 amino acids. The germline V gene encodes CDR1 SGHDT and CDR2 YYEEEE. With 0 bases removed from V and 14 bases from J, the gap between germline ends came to 9 bases. In DNA, the CDR3 is TGTGCCAGCAGCTTGGCCCCGGCCGAGTTCTTC. Its protein product is CASSLAPAEFF.

The sample holds a few counts of this clonotype. The gene calls are TRBV4-1 and TRBJ2-5, with 11 nucleotides matching TRBD2. The CDR3 is 17 amino acids. CDR1 MGHRA and CDR2 YSYEKL come from the germline V gene. Losses at the gene ends were 4 bases for V and 2 bases for J; bases not matched to a gene: 9. The CDR3 DNA is TGCGCCAGCAGCCGTCTAGCGGGAGGTCCCGAACAAGAGACCCAGTACTTC. Amino acids: CASSRLAGGPEQETQYF.

This chain connects TRBV28 to TRBJ2-7; no reliable D call. The CDR3 length is 11 residues. V dropped 5 bases and J dropped 4 bases, with 6 bases sitting between them. The germline V gene encodes CDR1 MDHEN and CDR2 SYDVKM. CDR3: CASSPGYEQYF. The CDR3 DNA sequence: TGTGCCAGCAGTCCCGGGTACGAGCAGTACTTC.

This chain uses TRBV29-1 with TRBJ1-1; 10 bases line up with TRBD1. In germline, CDR1 is SQVTM, CDR2 ANQGSEA. The CDR3 totals 13 residues. V shed 5 bases and J 10 bases; nucleotides not matched to a gene: 10. This CDR3 reads CSVLGQGQARAFF. As DNA, the CDR3 is TGCAGCGTTCTGGGACAGGGGCAGGCACGAGCTTTCTTT.

The rearrangement uses TRBV15 and TRBJ2-6, with D possibly matching TRBD1 (5 bases). Looked up from germline, CDR1 is LNHNV and CDR2 is YYDKDF (reference sequence). CDR3 length: 16 residues. Trimming pared 3 bases from V and 0 bases from J, leaving 9 bases between. The CDR3 region has the DNA TGTGCCACCAGCAGCCCCAGGGCCTCTGGGGCCAACGTCCTGACTTTC. It codes for CATSSPRASGANVLTF.

This clonotype came up many times. The CDR3 loop reads CASSYDSYTEAFF. As DNA, the CDR3 is TGTGCCAGCAGTTATGACAGCTACACTGAAGCTTTCTTT. The chain has TRBV6-6 and TRBJ1-1; tentatively, D is TRBD1 (5 bases). Per germline, CDR1 MNHNY and CDR2 SVGAGI (reference sequence). This CDR3 has 13 amino acids. V was shortened by 3 bases and J by 3 bases, with 8 bases between the two germline ends.

This clonotype came up a few times. The chain uses TRBV5-1 and TRBJ2-1; TRBD2 aligns across 7 bases. This CDR3 is built from 21 residues. The V and J ends lost 0 bases and 2 bases, in that order; junction bases with no gene match: 20. From germline, CDR1 is SGHRS and CDR2 YFSETQ. CDR3 bases: TGCGCCAGCAGCTTGGCGCCTCTGCGGGAGACCCTGGGCGATACCTACAATGAGCAGTTCTTC. Protein sequence: CASSLAPLRETLGDTYNEQFF.

This clonotype was observed a few times. J is TRBJ1-5 and V is TRBV30; D unresolved. Trimming took 2 bases from V and 0 from J, leaving 5 bases between them. The CDR3 consists of 13 residues. In germline, CDR1 is GTSNPN, CDR2 SVGIG (reference sequence). The CDR3 DNA sequence: TGTGCCTGGAGTAAGAATAGCAATCAGCCCCAGCATTTT. Protein: CAWSKNSNQPQHF.

V is TRBV4-1 and J is TRBJ2-1; TRBD2 aligns across 11 bases. CDR1 and CDR2 (germline): MGHRA, YSYEKL. J lost 7 bases, V lost 7 bases, and 15 bases had no gene match. The CDR3 has 17 amino acids. CDR3 nucleotides: TGCGCCAGCACCCCCGGGGCTAGCGGGAGGAAAGGGAATGAGCAGTTCTTC. The encoded protein is CASTPGASGRKGNEQFF.